This T cell receptor (beta chain) was retrieved from a study of blood T cells in healthy people across ages. Deletions cut 7 bases from V and 1 base from J, with 16 bases between. Germline CDR1 reads SQVTM; CDR2 reads ANQGSEA. CDR3 length: 14 amino acids. The authors ran a second PCR of roughly 6 to 11 cycles using a sample-barcoded 5' primer and a J-beta primer mix. One entry per CDR3 protein, called by TCRdb with MiXCR from the 5' RACE reads. This table has roughly 570,000 distinct CDR3 sequences, 27% appearing once. Sequencing was carried out using blood. V usage is TRBV29-1 and J usage is TRBJ1-2; no clear D. The receptor comes from a woman between 70 and 85 years old in good health. CDR3 loop: CSAQRGPFNYGYTF. In DNA form, the CDR3 reads TGCAGCGCCCAGCGAGGCCCCTTTAACTATGGCTACACCTTC.